These 24 T cell receptor beta chains came from one sample sequenced in a study of response to subunit inactivated influenza vaccine. TCRdb recomputed calls from the RT-PCR reads with MiXCR, one row per CDR3 protein. The sample has roughly 760,000 distinct CDR3 sequences; 20% to 25% are singletons. The sample here was PBMCs from blood, taken 5 days after vaccination. These receptors were collected from a man between 50 and 59 years old who received an inactivated influenza vaccine.

This clonotype turned up a few times. J is TRBJ2-4 and V is TRBV12-3 or TRBV12-4; D gene unclear. CDR3 length: 14 amino acids. Trimming took 2 bases from V and 4 from J, leaving 9 bases between them. The CDR3 is CASSLNRRKNIQYF. In DNA form, the CDR3 reads TGTGCCAGCAGTTTAAATAGACGTAAAAACATTCAGTACTTC.

This clonotype was observed once. The chain combines TRBV15 with TRBJ1-2; D remains ambiguous. The germline V and J ends were trimmed by 2 bases and 7 bases, with 8 bases remaining between them. Germline CDR1 reads LNHNV; CDR2 reads YYDKDF (reference sequence). The CDR3 runs 12 residues. DNA for the CDR3: TGTGCCACCAGCAGATCAATCAGTGGCTACACCTTC. It yields the protein CATSRSISGYTF.

The chain carries TRBV7-7 and TRBJ2-1, with 9 bases matching TRBD2. Germline trimming cut 5 bases from V and 6 bases from J; bases unmatched to any gene: 11. The V gene's germline CDR1 is SSHAT and CDR2 FNYEAQ (reference sequence). This CDR3 has 16 amino acids. For the CDR3, the DNA is TGTGCCAGCAGCCCAGGTTTAGCGGGAGAAGGCAATGAGCAGTTCTTC. It encodes CASSPGLAGEGNEQFF.

The rearrangement joins TRBV20-1 to TRBJ1-4; D remains unclear. There are 21 residues in the CDR3. Trimming left V 1 base short and J 0 bases short, with 27 bases between. The V gene's germline CDR1 is DFQATT and CDR2 SNEGSKA (reference sequence). The CDR3 reads CSARGGSSQLRNSATNEKLFF. In nucleotides, the CDR3 is TGCAGTGCTAGAGGGGGAAGTTCTCAACTAAGGAATTCTGCAACTAATGAAAAACTGTTTTTT.

The J gene is TRBJ2-3, the V gene TRBV12-3 or TRBV12-4; TRBD2 matches at 9 bases. The V segment lost 4 bases and the J segment 6 bases; nucleotides outside the gene matches: 8. The CDR3 has 15 residues. CDR3: CASSSVAGVGDTQYF. The CDR3 DNA sequence: TGTGCCAGCAGTTCGGTAGCGGGAGTGGGGGATACGCAGTATTTT.

There are a few counts of this clonotype. The rearrangement joins TRBV7-9 to TRBJ1-4; D is unclear. Germline V lookup: CDR1 SEHNR, CDR2 FQNEAQ (reference sequence). CDR3 size: 16 residues. The V end lost 3 bases, the J end lost 7 bases, and 18 bases lay between the germline ends. The CDR3 DNA follows: TGTGCCAGCAGCTTGACCTGGGGTGGTGGTGGTGAAAAACTGTTTTTT. As protein: CASSLTWGGGGEKLFF.

This clonotype appeared many times. The chain joins TRBV6-1 to TRBJ2-6, with D unresolved. Germline V gives CDR1 MNHNS, CDR2 SASEGT. The CDR3 has 15 amino acids. Trimming removed 6 bases from V and 0 bases from J, with 9 bases in between. The CDR3 bases are TGTGCCAGCAGCCCGACCTACTCTGGGGCCAACGTCCTGACTTTC. This translates into CASSPTYSGANVLTF.

This clonotype was seen a few times. The V gene is TRBV20-1, the J gene TRBJ1-5; D possibly corresponds to TRBD1 (5 bases). The CDR3 covers 13 residues. Germline CDR1 reads DFQATT; CDR2 reads SNEGSKA (reference sequence). Trimming shortened V by 8 bases and J by 5 bases, and 16 bases separated the two germline ends. The DNA of the CDR3 is TGCAGTCGAAGCGGGACGGCAGATCAGCCCCAGCATTTT. It encodes CSRSGTADQPQHF.

This chain uses TRBV7-6 with TRBJ2-5, with TRBD2 identical over 11 bases. In germline, CDR1 is SGHVS, CDR2 FNYEAQ. Trimming cost V 2 bases and J 4 bases; bases outside gene matches: 6. The CDR3 totals 16 residues. The CDR3 DNA reads as TGTGCCAGCAGCTTATTCTCTAGCGGGGGGTCAGAGACCCAGTACTTC. Translated: CASSLFSSGGSETQYF.

V is TRBV29-1 and J is TRBJ2-7, with no clear D. The CDR3 covers 13 residues. Germline lookup yields CDR1 SQVTM and CDR2 ANQGSEA. Trimming shortened V by 3 bases and J by 8 bases, and 17 bases separated the two germline ends. For the CDR3, the DNA is TGCAGCGTTGAGTCATTGGCAGGCTTCAAGCAGTACTTC. Its protein is CSVESLAGFKQYF.

This clonotype turned up a few times. The chain links TRBV5-6 to TRBJ2-3; a weak D match, TRBD2 (5 bases). Germline CDR1 reads SGHDT; CDR2 reads YYEEEE. This CDR3 spans 15 amino acids. Trimming pared 4 bases from V and 2 bases from J, leaving 14 bases between. The CDR3 reads CASSQKGGNTDTQYF. As DNA, the CDR3 is TGTGCCAGCAGCCAGAAAGGAGGTAACACAGATACGCAGTATTTT.

The chain combines TRBV11-2 with TRBJ1-1; weak D call: TRBD1 (6 bases). The CDR3 is 14 amino acids. The V gene's germline CDR1 is SGHAT and CDR2 FQNNGV. V was pared by 5 bases and J by 5 bases, with 15 bases between. The CDR3 DNA follows: TGTGCCAGCAGCCAAGGGGGAGGCAGGACTGAAGCTTTCTTT. Amino acids: CASSQGGGRTEAFF.

The chain has TRBV3-1 and TRBJ2-1, with 9 positions matching TRBD1. The CDR3 runs 13 residues. V dropped 5 bases and J dropped 10; count of bases not matched to a gene: 6. Germline V gene lookup returns CDR1 LGHDT and CDR2 YNNKEL (reference sequence). The CDR3 region is CASSWTGVEEQFF. The CDR3 DNA follows: TGTGCCAGCAGCTGGACAGGGGTCGAGGAGCAGTTCTTC.

The rearrangement links TRBV7-9 to TRBJ2-3; D is uncertain. The germline CDR1 and CDR2 sequences are SEHNR and FQNEAQ (reference sequence). CDR3 size: 12 residues. V was trimmed by 4 bases and J by 5 bases, leaving 7 bases between them. CDR3 nucleotides: TGTGCCAGCAGCTCCTGGGTAGATACGCAGTATTTT. The encoded protein is CASSSWVDTQYF.

The genes are TRBV7-6 and TRBJ2-2; D not resolved. The germline V and J ends were trimmed by 1 base and 8 bases, with 8 bases remaining between them. There are 13 residues in the CDR3. From germline, CDR1 is SGHVS and CDR2 FNYEAQ. The CDR3: CASSLDRRGELFF. In nucleotides, the CDR3 is TGTGCCAGCAGCTTAGACCGGCGAGGGGAGCTGTTTTTT. The full variable domain, rest sourced from reference TRBV7-6 and TRBJ2-2, is GAGVSQSPRYKVTKRGQDVALRCDPISGHVSLYWYRQALGQGPEFLTYFNYEAQQDKSGLPNDRFSAERPEGSISTLTIQRTEQRDSAMYRCASSLDRRGELFFGEGSRLTVL.

This clonotype has only a few counts. This rearrangement joins TRBV25-1 to TRBJ2-3; 10 bases map to TRBD2. Unmatched junction bases numbered 6, after V lost 8 bases and J lost 4 bases. The CDR3 is 14 residues long. The V gene's germline CDR1 is MGHDK and CDR2 SYGVNS. This chain's CDR3 is CASRVAGGADTQYF. The CDR3 DNA reads as TGTGCCAGCCGGGTAGCGGGAGGTGCAGATACGCAGTATTTT.

There are a few counts of this clonotype. The chain joins TRBV7-6 to TRBJ2-2; D is possibly TRBD1 (6 bases). Germline CDR1 SGHVS, CDR2 FNYEAQ. The CDR3 is 17 amino acids. V shed 1 base and J shed 1 base, with 13 bases lying between them. DNA for the CDR3: TGTGCCAGCAGCTTAGGGGGTGGACAGTTGAACACCGGGGAGCTGTTTTTT. Translation: CASSLGGGQLNTGELFF.

The V call is TRBV12-3 or TRBV12-4, the J call TRBJ1-2; no reliable D call. The CDR3 has 13 residues. V lost 5 bases to trimming and J lost 5 bases, with 12 bases between them. CDR3 protein: CASSPSPRYGYTF. CDR3 DNA sequence: TGTGCCAGCAGTCCCTCCCCTCGTTATGGCTACACCTTC.

V usage is TRBV10-3 and J usage is TRBJ2-2, with a possible D match to TRBD1 (6 bases). V dropped 6 bases and J dropped 2 bases, with 10 bases sitting between them. The CDR3 length is 14 residues. The V gene's germline CDR1 is ENHRY and CDR2 SYGVKD. The CDR3 sequence is CAISRDTNTGELFF. For the CDR3, the DNA is TGTGCCATCAGCCGGGACACCAACACCGGGGAGCTGTTTTTT.

This clonotype showed up just a few times. This chain joins TRBV7-8 and TRBJ1-5, with 7 bases aligning to TRBD1. CDR3 length equals 19 residues. Germline CDR1 SGHVS, CDR2 FQNEAQ. Trimming took 1 base from V and 1 from J; bases not matched to a gene: 13. The DNA for the CDR3 is TGTGCCAGCAGCTTAGGATTTACGGGGCCGACAGGGAGCAATCAGCCCCAGCATTTT. Protein product: CASSLGFTGPTGSNQPQHF.

The rearrangement joins TRBV14 to TRBJ2-3, with 10 nucleotides matching TRBD2. V trimming: 4 bases; J trimming: 8 bases; junction bases outside the gene matches: 9. CDR1 and CDR2 (germline): SGHDN, FVKESK. The CDR3 runs to 15 residues. The CDR3 loop is CASSPRAGGPLTQYF. In DNA form, the CDR3 reads TGTGCCAGCAGCCCACGAGCGGGGGGGCCCCTTACGCAGTATTTT.

This clonotype was seen more than once but under ten times. The rearrangement links TRBV20-1 to TRBJ2-7, with D maybe TRBD1 (6 bases). The CDR3 is made up of 13 amino acids. CDR1 DFQATT and CDR2 SNEGSKA come from the germline V gene (reference sequence). With 0 bases removed from V and 1 base from J, the gap between germline ends came to 7 bases. CDR3 nucleotides: TGCAGTGCTAGAGAGACAGGTTCCTACGAGCAGTACTTC. Translated, it gives CSARETGSYEQYF.

The V call is TRBV30, the J call TRBJ2-2; D remains ambiguous. Germline V gene lookup returns CDR1 GTSNPN and CDR2 SVGIG (reference sequence). The CDR3 runs to 13 residues. Trimming pared 5 bases from V and 0 bases from J, leaving 7 bases between. CDR3 DNA: TGTGCCTGGGCTCGGTCGAACACCGGGGAGCTGTTTTTT. This gives the protein CAWARSNTGELFF.

This clonotype appeared many times. The chain combines TRBV5-5 with TRBJ2-3, with 12 bases that match TRBD2. Trimming at V came to 4 bases and at J to 5 bases, leaving 8 bases not matched to a gene. The CDR3 runs 16 residues. Germline CDR1 SGHKS, CDR2 YYEKEE (reference sequence). The CDR3 region is CASSTLAGGPGDTQYF. The CDR3 bases are TGTGCCAGCAGCACTCTAGCGGGAGGGCCAGGAGATACGCAGTATTTT.